These T cell receptor beta chains were read from a single sample in a study of T cells after yellow fever vaccination. TCRdb itself ran the 5' RACE reads through MiXCR, one entry per CDR3 protein. Here the sample spans hundreds of thousands of distinct CDR3 sequences, approximately 13% being singletons. The material was CD4+ T cells sorted from PBMCs, obtained 15 days after the yellow fever booster vaccination. These receptors all stem from a man between 18 and 29 years old who received the YFV17D yellow fever vaccine. Both conserved end residues are part of each CDR3. D genes are given only for firm matches. Only part of the rows carry a size: once, few, many, or a class if the clone is expanded.

-,TRBV28,-,TRBJ1-2,TGTGCCAGCACCCTTGGGACCCAGATCGGGGTCAACTATGGCTACACCTTC,CASTLGTQIGVNYGYTF
-,TRBV14,-,TRBJ1-5,TGTGCCAGCAGCCAAGATTTGGGGGACACTCGAGGCAGCAATCAGCCCCAGCATTTT,CASSQDLGDTRGSNQPQHF
-,TRBV27,-,TRBJ1-1,TGTGCCAGCAGCCATATAACTCTCGGACGGAAGAACACTGAAGCTTTCTTT,CASSHITLGRKNTEAFF
TRBD1,TRBV9,few,TRBJ1-2,TGTGCCAGCAGCGTAGCTACAGGGGGAGACTATGGCTACACCTTC,CASSVATGGDYGYTF
-,TRBV5-6,few,TRBJ2-1,TGTGCCAGCAGCTTAACAGGGATCAGCTCCTACAATGAGCAGTTCTTC,CASSLTGISSYNEQFF
TRBD2,TRBV6-6,few,TRBJ2-5,TGTGCCAGCAGTTCTGTGTCCGGGGGGTGGTTGTACTTC,CASSSVSGGWLYF
-,TRBV12-3/TRBV12-4,-,TRBJ1-2,TGTGCCAGCAGTTTAAAGGGTTGGTACGGCTACACCTTC,CASSLKGWYGYTF
-,TRBV24-1,few,TRBJ2-2,TGTGCCACCAGTGAGAGTGGGAAGGGCGCTGGGGAGCTGTTTTTT,CATSESGKGAGELFF
-,TRBV16,-,TRBJ2-7,TGTGCCAGCAGCCAATCCCGGCCAGAGAGCTCCTACGAGCAGTACTTC,CASSQSRPESSYEQYF
-,TRBV2,few,TRBJ1-1,TGTGCCAGCCGGGGACTCCCGAACACTGAAGCTTTCTTT,CASRGLPNTEAFF
TRBD1,TRBV19,-,TRBJ1-6,TGTGCCAGTAGTGGAACAGGGGGTAATTCACCCCTCCACTTT,CASSGTGGNSPLHF
-,TRBV5-1,-,TRBJ1-1,TGCGCCAGCAGGAACCCCGGGCCCAACACTGAAGCTTTCTTT,CASRNPGPNTEAFF
-,TRBV4-1,-,TRBJ1-1,TGCGCCAGCAGCCTGCGGGACAAACAACCGGCGTACACTGAAGCTTTCTTT,CASSLRDKQPAYTEAFF
-,TRBV7-9,-,TRBJ2-5,TGTGCCAGCAGCTTCTTTCTGGGTTCGGCAGAGACCCAGTACTTC,CASSFFLGSAETQYF
TRBD1,TRBV4-3,few,TRBJ1-5,TGCGCCAGCAGCCAAGAATTTGGCCAGGGGGTTGGTCAGCCCCAGCATTTT,CASSQEFGQGVGQPQHF
-,TRBV5-4,-,TRBJ2-3,TGTGCCAGCAGCTTGAGTCCCAACCCGAACACAGATACGCAGTATTTT,CASSLSPNPNTDTQYF
TRBD2,TRBV5-1,many,TRBJ2-5,TGCGCCAGCAGCCAGGGACTAGCGGGACAAGAGACCCAGTACTTC,CASSQGLAGQETQYF
TRBD2,TRBV20-1,few,TRBJ2-1,TGCAGTGCTAGTAGACCGGGGGGGCCCGACAATGAGCAGTTCTTC,CSASRPGGPDNEQFF